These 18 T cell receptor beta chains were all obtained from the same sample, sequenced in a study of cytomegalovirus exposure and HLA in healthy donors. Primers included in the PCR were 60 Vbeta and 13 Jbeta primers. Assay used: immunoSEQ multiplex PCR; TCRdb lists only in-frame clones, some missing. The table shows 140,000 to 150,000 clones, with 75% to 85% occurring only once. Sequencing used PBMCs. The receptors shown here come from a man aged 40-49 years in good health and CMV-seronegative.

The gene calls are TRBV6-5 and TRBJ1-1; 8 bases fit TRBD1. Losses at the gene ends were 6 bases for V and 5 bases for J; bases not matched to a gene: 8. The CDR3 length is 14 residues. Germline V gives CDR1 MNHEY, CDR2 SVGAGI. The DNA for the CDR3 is TGTGCCAGCAGAGCGAACAGGGGGATTACTGAAGCTTTCTTT. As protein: CASRANRGITEAFF.

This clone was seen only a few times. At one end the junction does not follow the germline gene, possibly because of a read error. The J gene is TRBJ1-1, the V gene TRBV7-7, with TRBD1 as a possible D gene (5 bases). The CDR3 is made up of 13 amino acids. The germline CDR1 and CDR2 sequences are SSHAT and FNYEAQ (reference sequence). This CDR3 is CASSLSGGTEAFF. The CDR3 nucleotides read TGTGCTAGCAGCTTAAGCGGGGGCACTGAAGCTTTCTTT. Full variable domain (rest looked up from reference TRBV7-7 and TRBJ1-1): GAGVSQSPRYKVTKRGQDVTLRCDPISSHATLYWYQQALGQGPEFLTYFNYEAQPDKSGLPSDRFSAERPEGSISTLTIQRTEQRDSAMYRCASSLSGGTEAFFGQGTRLTVV.

CDR3 amino acids: CASSHLLASTDTQYF. The CDR3 DNA is TGCGCCAGCAGCCACCTCTTGGCCAGCACAGATACGCAGTATTTT. V usage is TRBV4-1 and J usage is TRBJ2-3; D gene unclear. The V gene's germline CDR1 is MGHRA and CDR2 YSYEKL. V dropped 3 bases and J dropped 0 bases, with 10 bases sitting between them. This CDR3 is built from 15 residues.

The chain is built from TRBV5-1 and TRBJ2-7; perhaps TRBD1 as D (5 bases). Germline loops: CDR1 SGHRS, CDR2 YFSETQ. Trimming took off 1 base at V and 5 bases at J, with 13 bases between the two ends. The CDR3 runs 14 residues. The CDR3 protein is CASSLRSQGHEQYF. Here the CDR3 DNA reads TGCGCCAGCAGCTTGCGGTCGCAGGGCCACGAGCAGTACTTC.

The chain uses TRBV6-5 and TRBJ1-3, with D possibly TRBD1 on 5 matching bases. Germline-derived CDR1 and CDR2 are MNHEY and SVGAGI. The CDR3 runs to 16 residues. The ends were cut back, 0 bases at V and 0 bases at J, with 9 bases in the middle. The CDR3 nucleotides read TGTGCCAGCAGTTACTCGGGGGGAAGCTCTGGAAACACCATATATTTT. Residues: CASSYSGGSSGNTIYF.

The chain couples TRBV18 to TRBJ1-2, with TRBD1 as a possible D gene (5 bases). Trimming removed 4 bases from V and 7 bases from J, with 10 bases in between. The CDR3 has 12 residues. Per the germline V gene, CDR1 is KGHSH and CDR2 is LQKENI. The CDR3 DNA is TGTGCCAGCTCACGAGAAAGGGGTGGCTACACCTTC. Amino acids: CASSRERGGYTF. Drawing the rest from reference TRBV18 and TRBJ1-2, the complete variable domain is NAGVMQNPRHLVRRRGQEARLRCSPMKGHSHVYWYRQLPEEGLKFMVYLQKENIIDESGMPKERFSAEFPKEGPSILRIQQVVRGDSAAYFCASSRERGGYTFGSGTRLTVV.

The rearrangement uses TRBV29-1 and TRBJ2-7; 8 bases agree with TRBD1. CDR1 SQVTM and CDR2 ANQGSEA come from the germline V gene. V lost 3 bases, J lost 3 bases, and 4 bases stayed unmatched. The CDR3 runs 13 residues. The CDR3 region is CSVDGQGFYEQYF. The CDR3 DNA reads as TGCAGCGTTGACGGACAGGGATTCTACGAGCAGTACTTC.

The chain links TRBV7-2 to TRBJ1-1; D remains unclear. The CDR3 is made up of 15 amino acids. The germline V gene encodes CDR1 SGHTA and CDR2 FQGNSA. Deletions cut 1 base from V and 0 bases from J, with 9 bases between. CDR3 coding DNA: TGTGCCAGCAGCTTAGGATCCCACATGAACACTGAAGCTTTCTTT. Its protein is CASSLGSHMNTEAFF.

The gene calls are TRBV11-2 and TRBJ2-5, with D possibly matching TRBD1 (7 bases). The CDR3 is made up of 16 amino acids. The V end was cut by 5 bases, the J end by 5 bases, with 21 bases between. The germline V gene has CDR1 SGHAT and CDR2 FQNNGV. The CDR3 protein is CASSPRTGGRLETQYF. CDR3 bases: TGTGCCAGCAGCCCCCGGACAGGAGGGAGGCTGGAGACCCAGTACTTC.

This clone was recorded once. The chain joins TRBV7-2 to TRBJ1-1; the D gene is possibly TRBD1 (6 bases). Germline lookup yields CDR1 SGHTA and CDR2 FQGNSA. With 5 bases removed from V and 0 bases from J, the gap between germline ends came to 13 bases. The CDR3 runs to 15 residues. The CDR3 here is CASSRDILMNTEAFF. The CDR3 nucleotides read TGTGCCAGCAGCCGGGACATACTCATGAACACTGAAGCTTTCTTT.

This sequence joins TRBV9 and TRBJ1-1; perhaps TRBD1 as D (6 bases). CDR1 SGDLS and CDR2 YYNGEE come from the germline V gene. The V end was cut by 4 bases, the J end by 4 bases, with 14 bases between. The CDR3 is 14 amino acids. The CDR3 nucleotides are TGTGCCAGCAGCCCGTCGGGGGGCGTCACTGAAGCTTTCTTT. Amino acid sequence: CASSPSGGVTEAFF.

The chain's CDR3 is CSAALRGQETTNYGYTF. The CDR3 region has the DNA TGCAGCGCCGCTTTGAGGGGACAGGAAACTACTAACTATGGCTACACCTTC. The chain recombines TRBV29-1 with TRBJ1-2, with TRBD1 matching 8 bases. Losses at the gene ends were 7 bases for V and 0 bases for J; bases not matched to a gene: 16. CDR3 length: 17 residues. In germline, CDR1 is SQVTM, CDR2 ANQGSEA.

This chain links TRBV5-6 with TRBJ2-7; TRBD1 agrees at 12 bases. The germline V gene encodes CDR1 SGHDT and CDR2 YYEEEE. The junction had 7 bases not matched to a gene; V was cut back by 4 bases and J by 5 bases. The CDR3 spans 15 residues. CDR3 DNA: TGTGCCAGCAGCCCAACGGGACAGGGGGCTCACGAGCAGTACTTC. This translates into CASSPTGQGAHEQYF.

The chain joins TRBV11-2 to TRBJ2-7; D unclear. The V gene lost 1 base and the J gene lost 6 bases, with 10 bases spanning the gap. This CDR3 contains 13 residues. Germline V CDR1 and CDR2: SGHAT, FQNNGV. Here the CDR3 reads CASSLVSGSEQYF. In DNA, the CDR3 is TGTGCCAGCAGCTTAGTTTCGGGTAGCGAGCAGTACTTC.

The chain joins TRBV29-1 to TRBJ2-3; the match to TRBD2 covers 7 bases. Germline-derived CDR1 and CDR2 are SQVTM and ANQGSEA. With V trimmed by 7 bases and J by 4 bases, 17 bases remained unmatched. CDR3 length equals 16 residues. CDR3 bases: TGCAGCGCAGATACCGGGACTAACATTAGAGCAGATACGCAGTATTTT. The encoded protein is CSADTGTNIRADTQYF.

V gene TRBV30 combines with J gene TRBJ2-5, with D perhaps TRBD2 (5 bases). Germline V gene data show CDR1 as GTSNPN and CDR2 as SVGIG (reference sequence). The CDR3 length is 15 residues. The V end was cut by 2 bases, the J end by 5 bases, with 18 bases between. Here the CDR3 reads CAWSPSTLSGETQYF. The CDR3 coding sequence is TGTGCCTGGAGTCCCTCGACTTTGTCGGGGGAGACCCAGTACTTC. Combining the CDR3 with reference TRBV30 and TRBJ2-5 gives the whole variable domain SQTIHQWPATLVQPVGSPLSLECTVEGTSNPNLYWYRQAAGRGLQLLFYSVGIGQISSEVPQNLSASRPQDRQFILSSKKLLLSDSGFYLCAWSPSTLSGETQYFGPGTRLLVL.

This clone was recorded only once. The CDR3 region is CASIPITSGGGETQYF. The DNA for the CDR3 is TGTGCCAGCATCCCTATCACTAGCGGGGGAGGGGAGACCCAGTACTTC. This chain links TRBV2 with TRBJ2-5; 11 positions match TRBD2. CDR1 and CDR2 (germline): SNHLY, FYNNEI. The CDR3 contains 16 residues. V dropped 7 bases and J dropped 5; count of bases not matched to a gene: 12.

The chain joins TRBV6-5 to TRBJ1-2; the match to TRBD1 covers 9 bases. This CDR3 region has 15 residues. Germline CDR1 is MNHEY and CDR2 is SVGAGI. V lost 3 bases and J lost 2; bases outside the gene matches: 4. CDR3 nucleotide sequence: TGTGCCAGCAGTTATGGGGGGACAGGGAACTATGGCTACACCTTC. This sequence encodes CASSYGGTGNYGYTF.